Below, one T cell receptor beta chain is given with its context. The antigen is not known. A second about 6 to 12 cycle PCR used barcoded and J-beta primers. TCRdb re-analysed the 5' RACE reads in MiXCR, keeping a single row per CDR3 protein. The data show about 760,000 distinct CDR3 sequences, approximately 53% seen once. The CDR3 runs to 14 residues. V was pared by 8 bases and J by 0 bases, with 4 bases of the junction left unmatched. From germline, CDR1 is MDHEN and CDR2 SYDVKM. These data originate in a study of blood T cells in healthy people across ages. Study observations and caveats: Long-lived and aged donors differed, with more naive CD4+ cells and higher diversity in the long-lived.

Material for sequencing was blood. The origin of this receptor is a man in his forties or fifties in good health. This chain connects TRBV28 to TRBJ1-5; 7 bases align to TRBD1. The CDR3 spells CASLDRVSNQPQHF. The DNA of the CDR3 is TGTGCCAGCCTCGACAGGGTTAGCAATCAGCCCCAGCATTTT.